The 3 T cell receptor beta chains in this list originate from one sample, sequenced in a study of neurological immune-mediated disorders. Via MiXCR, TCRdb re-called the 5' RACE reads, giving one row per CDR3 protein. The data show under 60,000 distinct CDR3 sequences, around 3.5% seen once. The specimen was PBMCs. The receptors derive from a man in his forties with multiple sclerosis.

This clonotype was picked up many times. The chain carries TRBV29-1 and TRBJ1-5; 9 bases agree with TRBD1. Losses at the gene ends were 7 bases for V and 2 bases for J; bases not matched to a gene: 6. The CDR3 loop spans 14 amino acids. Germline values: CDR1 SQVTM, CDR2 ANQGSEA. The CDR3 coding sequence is TGCAGCGCCCAAACAGGGGGCGGCAATCAGCCCCAGCATTTT. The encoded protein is CSAQTGGGNQPQHF.

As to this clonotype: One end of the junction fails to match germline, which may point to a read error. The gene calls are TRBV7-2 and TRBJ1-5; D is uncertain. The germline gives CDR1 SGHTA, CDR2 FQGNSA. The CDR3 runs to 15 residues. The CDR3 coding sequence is TGTGCCAGCAGCTCTACAGCTTCTTCCCTTCAGCCCCAGAATTTT. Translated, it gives CASSSTASSLQPQNF. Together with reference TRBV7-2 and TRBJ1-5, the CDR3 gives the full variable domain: GAGVSQSPSNKVTEKGKDVELRCDPISGHTALYWYRQSLGQGLEFLIYFQGNSAPDKSGLPSDRFSAERTGGSVSTLTIQRTQQEDSAVYLCASSSTASSLQPQNFGDGTRLSIL.

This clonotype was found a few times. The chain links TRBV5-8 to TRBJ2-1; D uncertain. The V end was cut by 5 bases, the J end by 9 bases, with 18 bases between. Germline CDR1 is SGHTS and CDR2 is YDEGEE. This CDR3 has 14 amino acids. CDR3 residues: CASSTGSNIGEQFF. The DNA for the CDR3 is TGTGCCAGCAGTACCGGGTCAAACATCGGTGAGCAGTTCTTC.